This T cell receptor beta chain comes out of a study of Graves' ophthalmopathy and Graves' hyperthyroidism. Uncontrolled infections, other autoimmune diseases, pregnancy or lactation barred patients from enrollment. The CDR3 sequence is 17 residues long. The junction had 11 bases not matched to a gene; V was cut back by 6 bases and J by 0 bases. Germline V lookup: CDR1 MDHEN, CDR2 SYDVKM. This clonotype was seen many times. Using RNA transcripts, the TCR beta CDR3 regions were amplified. The first-round RT-PCR employed HTBI primers together with the Qiagen OneStep RT-PCR kit. A multiplex PCR was then performed as the second round. TCRdb redid the calling of the multiplex PCR reads with MiXCR, one entry per CDR3 protein. The table records just over 600,000 distinct CDR3 sequences, 20% to 25% of them present only once.

This receptor was identified in a woman between 18 and 29 years old with stable Graves' hyperthyroidism. Some clones in this sample may be carry-over from other donors' samples. This rearrangement joins TRBV28 to TRBJ1-5, with 7 positions matching TRBD1. Sequencing was performed on peripheral blood. CDR3 DNA: TGTGCCAGCAGGACACAGGGGATGTTTTATAGCAATCAGCCCCAGCATTTT. Its translation is CASRTQGMFYSNQPQHF.